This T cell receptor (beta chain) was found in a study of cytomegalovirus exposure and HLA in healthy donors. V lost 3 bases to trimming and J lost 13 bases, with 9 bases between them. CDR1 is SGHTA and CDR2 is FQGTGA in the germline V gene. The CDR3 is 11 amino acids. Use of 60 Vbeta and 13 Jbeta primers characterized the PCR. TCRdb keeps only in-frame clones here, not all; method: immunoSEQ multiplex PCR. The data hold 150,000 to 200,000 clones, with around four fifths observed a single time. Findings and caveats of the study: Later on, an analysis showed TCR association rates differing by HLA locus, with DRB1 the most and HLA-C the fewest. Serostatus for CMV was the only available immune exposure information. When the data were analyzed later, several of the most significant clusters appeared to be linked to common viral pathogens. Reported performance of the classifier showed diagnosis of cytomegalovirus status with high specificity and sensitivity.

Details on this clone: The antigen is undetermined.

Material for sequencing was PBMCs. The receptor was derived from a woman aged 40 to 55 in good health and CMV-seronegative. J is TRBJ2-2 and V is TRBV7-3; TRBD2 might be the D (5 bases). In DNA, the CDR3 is TGTGCCAGCAGCTTCGAGGGAGTGCTGTTTTTT. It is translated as CASSFEGVLFF.